Listed below are T cell receptor beta chains from one sample, sequenced in a study of blood T cell repertoires in COVID-19. Method: immunoSEQ multiplex PCR; TCRdb's copy keeps in-frame clones and lacks some. The sample contains 180,000 or so clones, roughly 89% of which appear only once. The material sequenced was PBMCs or T cells enriched from blood (not recorded which). The receptors stem from a woman in her forties with acute COVID-19. Both conserved end residues are part of each CDR3. D genes are given only for firm matches. Only part of the rows carry a size: once, few, many, or a class if the clone is expanded.

>TRBJ2-2|TRBV19|-|TRBD2
CASRLAGMEGELFF
TGTGCCAGTCGACTAGCGGGAATGGAGGGGGAGCTGTTTTTT
>TRBJ1-4|TRBV19|-|-
CASSKRGTSTNEKLFF
TGTGCCAGTAGTAAGAGGGGGACCTCAACTAATGAAAAACTGTTTTTT
>TRBJ2-4|TRBV14|once|TRBD1
CASSQGDRRKNIQYF
TGTGCCAGCAGCCAAGGGGACAGAAGAAAAAACATTCAGTACTTC
>TRBJ2-7|TRBV27|many|TRBD2
CASSYRLAGTYEQYF
TGTGCCAGCAGTTACCGGCTAGCGGGGACCTACGAGCAGTACTTC
>TRBJ2-1|TRBV6-1|-|-
CASSDPGRGDNEQFF
TGTGCCAGCAGTGATCCGGGAAGAGGAGACAATGAGCAGTTCTTC
>TRBJ2-7|TRBV5-4|-|TRBD1
CASSIIGTDYEQYF
TGTGCCAGCAGCATAATTGGGACAGACTACGAGCAGTACTTC
>TRBJ2-2|TRBV18|-|TRBD1
CASSPPRTGGPGELFF
TGTGCCAGCTCACCACCCCGGACAGGGGGCCCCGGGGAGCTGTTTTTT
>TRBJ2-2|TRBV5-1|-|TRBD1
CASSPTGTEITGELFF
TGCGCCAGCAGCCCCACCGGGACAGAGATCACCGGGGAGCTGTTTTTT
>TRBJ2-3|TRBV11-2|-|-
CASSKYPGAGADTQYF
TGTGCCAGCAGCAAATACCCAGGGGCAGGCGCAGATACGCAGTATTTT
>TRBJ1-5|TRBV7-8|-|-
CASSPMTGHNQPQHF
TGTGCCAGCAGCCCCATGACAGGACACAATCAGCCCCAGCATTTT
>TRBJ2-1|TRBV29-1|-|TRBD1
CSVEGTGGNEQFF
TGCAGCGTTGAGGGGACAGGGGGGAATGAGCAGTTCTTC
>TRBJ2-5|TRBV21-1|-|-
CASSNSQGSGETQYF
TGTGCCAGCAGCAATAGCCAGGGGTCGGGAGAGACCCAGTACTTC
>TRBJ2-7|TRBV27|-|TRBD1
CASRAQTGAYEQYF
TGTGCCAGCAGGGCCCAGACAGGGGCCTACGAGCAGTACTTC
>TRBJ2-6|TRBV9|-|TRBD1
CASSPTPGQSPSGANVLTF
TGTGCCAGCAGCCCTACTCCGGGACAGTCACCCTCTGGGGCCAACGTCCTGACTTTC
>TRBJ2-5|TRBV3-1/TRBV3-2|-|-
CASSQASGGAQETQYF
TGTGCCAGCAGCCAGGCTAGTGGGGGGGCCCAAGAGACCCAGTACTTC
>TRBJ2-5|TRBV30|-|TRBD1
CAWSPGTGEETQYF
TGTGCCTGGAGTCCTGGAACAGGGGAAGAGACCCAGTACTTC
>TRBJ1-2|TRBV5-1|-|TRBD1
CASSSTDRDNYGYTF
TGCGCCAGCAGCTCTACAGACAGGGATAACTATGGCTACACCTTC
>TRBJ2-5|TRBV5-1|-|-
CASSLGGSNAGQETQYF
TGCGCCAGCAGCTTGGGCGGGTCCAACGCGGGGCAAGAGACCCAGTACTTC
>TRBJ2-1|TRBV10-3|-|TRBD2
CAIRDLAGSYNEQFF
TGTGCCATCAGGGATCTAGCGGGGTCCTACAATGAGCAGTTCTTC
>TRBJ1-2|TRBV24-1|-|TRBD1
CATCDGSGGSTYGYTF
TGTGCCACCTGTGATGGGTCAGGGGGCTCTACGTATGGCTACACCTTC